The text below deals with one T cell receptor (beta chain). Its antigen is currently unknown. V was clipped by 0 bases and J by 2 bases; unmatched bases: 7. The V gene's germline CDR1 is MGHRA and CDR2 YSYEKL. The CDR3 is 17 amino acids. This entry comes from a study of CD8 T cells in Susac syndrome. The study sequenced TCR beta in blood CD8+ and CD4+ T cells. It was negative isolation that provided the CD8+ and CD4+ T cells, whereas TEMRA cells were enriched by FACS. Study-wide results and limits: Individuals included in the TCR sequencing and HLA analysis were acknowledged by the study to be relatively few in number.

Random-hexamer reverse transcription was applied to roughly 0.5 to 1 ug RNA. immunoSEQ multiplex PCR amplified TCR beta CDR3 across 54 Vbeta, 13 Jbeta. Using its own MiXCR run on the immunoSEQ multiplex PCR reads, TCRdb lists one record per CDR3 protein. The sample includes nearly 200,000 distinct CDR3 sequences, nearly 95% of them seen just once. Sequencing input: CD4+ T cells from PBMCs. The chain is built from TRBV4-1 and TRBJ2-1; 7 positions agree with TRBD2. The TCR sequence derives from a human donor with multiple sclerosis. CDR3 loop: CASSQDRSSGPYNEQFF. Here the CDR3 DNA reads TGCGCCAGCAGCCAAGATCGGTCTAGCGGTCCCTACAATGAGCAGTTCTTC.